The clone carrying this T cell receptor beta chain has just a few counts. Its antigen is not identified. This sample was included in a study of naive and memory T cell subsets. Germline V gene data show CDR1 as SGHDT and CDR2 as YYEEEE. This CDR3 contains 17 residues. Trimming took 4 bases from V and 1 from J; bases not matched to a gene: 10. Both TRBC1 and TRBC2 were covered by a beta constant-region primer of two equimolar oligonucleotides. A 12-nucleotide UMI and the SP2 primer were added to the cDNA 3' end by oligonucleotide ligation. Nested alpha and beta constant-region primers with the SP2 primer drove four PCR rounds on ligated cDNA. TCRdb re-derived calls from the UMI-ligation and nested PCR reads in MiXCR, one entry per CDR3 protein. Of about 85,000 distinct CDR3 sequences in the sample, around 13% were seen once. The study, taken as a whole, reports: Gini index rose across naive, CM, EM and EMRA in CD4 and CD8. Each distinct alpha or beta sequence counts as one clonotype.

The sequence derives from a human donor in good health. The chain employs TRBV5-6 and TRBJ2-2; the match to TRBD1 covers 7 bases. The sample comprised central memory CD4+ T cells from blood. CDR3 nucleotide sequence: TGTGCCAGCAGCGCAAGAACTAGGACAGGGAACACCGGGGAGCTGTTTTTT. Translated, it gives CASSARTRTGNTGELFF. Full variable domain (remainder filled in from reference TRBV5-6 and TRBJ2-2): DAGVTQSPTHLIKTRGQQVTLRCSPKSGHDTVSWYQQALGQGPQFIFQYYEEEERQRGNFPDRFSGHQFPNYSSELNVNALLLGDSALYLCASSARTRTGNTGELFFGEGSRLTVL.